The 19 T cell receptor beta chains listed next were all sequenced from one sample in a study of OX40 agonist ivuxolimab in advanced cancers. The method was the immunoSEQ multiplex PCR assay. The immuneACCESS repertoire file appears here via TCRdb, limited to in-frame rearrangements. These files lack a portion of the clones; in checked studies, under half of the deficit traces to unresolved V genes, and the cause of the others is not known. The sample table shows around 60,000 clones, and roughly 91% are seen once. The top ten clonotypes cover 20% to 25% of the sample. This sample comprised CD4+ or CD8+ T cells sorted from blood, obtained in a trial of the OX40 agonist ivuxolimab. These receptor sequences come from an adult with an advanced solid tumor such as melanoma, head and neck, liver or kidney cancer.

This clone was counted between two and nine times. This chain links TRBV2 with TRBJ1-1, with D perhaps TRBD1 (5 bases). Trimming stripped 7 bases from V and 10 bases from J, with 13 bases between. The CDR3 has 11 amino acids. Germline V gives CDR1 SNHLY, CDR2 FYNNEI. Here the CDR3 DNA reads TGTGCCAGCACGACAGCCAACGGAGCTTTCTTT. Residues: CASTTANGAFF.

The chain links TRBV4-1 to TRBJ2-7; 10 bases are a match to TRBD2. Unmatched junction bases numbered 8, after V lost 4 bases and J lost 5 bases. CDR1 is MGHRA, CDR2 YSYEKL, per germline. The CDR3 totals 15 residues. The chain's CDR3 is CASSLLGLAGDEQYF. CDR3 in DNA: TGCGCCAGCAGCCTACTGGGGCTAGCGGGAGACGAGCAGTACTTC.

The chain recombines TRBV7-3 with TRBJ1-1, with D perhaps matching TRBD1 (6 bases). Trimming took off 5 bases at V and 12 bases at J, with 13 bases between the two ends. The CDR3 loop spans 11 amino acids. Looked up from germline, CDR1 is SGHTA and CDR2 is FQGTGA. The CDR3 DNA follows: TGTGCCAGCAGCGAGGGGGGTAAGACTTTCTTT. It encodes CASSEGGKTFF.

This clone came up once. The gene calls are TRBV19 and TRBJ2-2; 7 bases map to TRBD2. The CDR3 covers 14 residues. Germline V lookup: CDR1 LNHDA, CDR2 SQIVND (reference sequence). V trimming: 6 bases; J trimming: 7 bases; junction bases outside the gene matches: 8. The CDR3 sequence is CASSTGTTHGELFF. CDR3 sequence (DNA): TGTGCCAGTAGCACCGGGACTACCCACGGGGAGCTGTTTTTT.

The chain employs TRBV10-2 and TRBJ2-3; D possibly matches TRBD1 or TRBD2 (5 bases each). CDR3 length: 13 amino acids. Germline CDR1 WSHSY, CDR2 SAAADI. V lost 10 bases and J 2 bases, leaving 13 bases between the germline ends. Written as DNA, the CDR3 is TGCGCCAAGGCAAACGGGGCCACAGATACGCAGTATTTT. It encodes CAKANGATDTQYF.

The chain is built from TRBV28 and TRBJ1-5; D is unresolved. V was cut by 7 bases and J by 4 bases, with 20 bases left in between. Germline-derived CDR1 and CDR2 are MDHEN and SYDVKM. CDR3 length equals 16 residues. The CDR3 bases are TGTGCCAGCAACCCAAAGAGAGGCTTTGGGAATCAGCCCCAGCATTTT. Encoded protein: CASNPKRGFGNQPQHF.

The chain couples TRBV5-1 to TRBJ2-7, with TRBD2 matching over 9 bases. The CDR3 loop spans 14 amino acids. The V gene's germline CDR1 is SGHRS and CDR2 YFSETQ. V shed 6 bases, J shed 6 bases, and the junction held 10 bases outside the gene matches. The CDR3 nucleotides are TGCGCCAGCACATCCGGGACTAGCTTAGGCGAGCAGTACTTC. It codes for CASTSGTSLGEQYF.

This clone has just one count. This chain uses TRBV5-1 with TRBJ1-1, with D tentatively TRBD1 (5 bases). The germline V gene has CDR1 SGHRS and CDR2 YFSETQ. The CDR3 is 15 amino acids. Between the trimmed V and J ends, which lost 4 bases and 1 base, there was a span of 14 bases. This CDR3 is CASSLRTNTNTEAFF. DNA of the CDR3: TGCGCCAGCAGCCTTAGGACAAATACGAACACTGAAGCTTTCTTT.

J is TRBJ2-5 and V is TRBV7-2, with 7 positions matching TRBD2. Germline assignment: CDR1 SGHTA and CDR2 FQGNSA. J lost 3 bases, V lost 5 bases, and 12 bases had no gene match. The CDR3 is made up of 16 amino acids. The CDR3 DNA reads TGTGCCAGCAGCCCCGGTCCAGGGCTAGCGGAAGAGACCCAGTACTTC. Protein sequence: CASSPGPGLAEETQYF.

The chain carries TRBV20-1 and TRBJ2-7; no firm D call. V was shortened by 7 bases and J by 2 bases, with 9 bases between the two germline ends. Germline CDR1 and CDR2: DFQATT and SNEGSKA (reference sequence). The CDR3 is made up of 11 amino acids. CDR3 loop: CSVLRAYEQYF. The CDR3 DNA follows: TGCAGTGTCCTTAGGGCCTACGAGCAGTACTTC.

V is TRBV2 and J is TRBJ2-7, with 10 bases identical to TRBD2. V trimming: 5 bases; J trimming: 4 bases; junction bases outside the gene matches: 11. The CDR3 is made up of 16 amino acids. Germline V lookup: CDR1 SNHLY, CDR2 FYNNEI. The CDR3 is CASSIGLAGAQYEQYF. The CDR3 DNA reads TGTGCCAGCAGTATCGGCCTAGCGGGAGCTCAGTACGAGCAGTACTTC.

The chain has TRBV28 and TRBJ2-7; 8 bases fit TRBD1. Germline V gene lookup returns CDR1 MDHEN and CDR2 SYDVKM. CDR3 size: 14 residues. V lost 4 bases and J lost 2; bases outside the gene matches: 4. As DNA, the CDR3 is TGTGCCAGCAGTTCCAGGGGGCTAGCCTACGAGCAGTACTTC. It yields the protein CASSSRGLAYEQYF.

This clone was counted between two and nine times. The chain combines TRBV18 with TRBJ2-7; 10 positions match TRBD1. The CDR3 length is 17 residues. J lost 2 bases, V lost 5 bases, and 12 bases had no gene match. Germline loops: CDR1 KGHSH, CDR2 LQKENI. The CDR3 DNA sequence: TGTGCCAGCTCAAATCCGGTGACTGGGACAGGGGCCTACGAGCAGTACTTC. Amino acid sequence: CASSNPVTGTGAYEQYF.

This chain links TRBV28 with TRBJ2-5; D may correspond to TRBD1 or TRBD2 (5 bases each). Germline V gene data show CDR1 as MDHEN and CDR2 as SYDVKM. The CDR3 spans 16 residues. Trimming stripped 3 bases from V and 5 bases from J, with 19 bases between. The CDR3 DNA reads TGTGCCAGCAGTTTCCCTTACGGGGACCTAGGGGAGACCCAGTACTTC. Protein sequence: CASSFPYGDLGETQYF.

CDR3 bases: TGTGCCAGCAGCTTACCCCAAGAGACCCAGTACTTC. It yields the protein CASSLPQETQYF. The V call is TRBV7-9, the J call TRBJ2-5; no clear D gene. Per the germline V gene, CDR1 is SEHNR and CDR2 is FQNEAQ (reference sequence). The CDR3 extends over 12 amino acids. V was pared by 2 bases and J by 1 base, with 2 bases between.

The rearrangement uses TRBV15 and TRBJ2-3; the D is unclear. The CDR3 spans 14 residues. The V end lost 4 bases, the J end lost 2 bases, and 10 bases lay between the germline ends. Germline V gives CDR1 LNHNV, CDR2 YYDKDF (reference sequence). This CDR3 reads CATSKTEFTDTQYF. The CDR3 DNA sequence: TGTGCCACCAGCAAGACGGAATTCACAGATACGCAGTATTTT.

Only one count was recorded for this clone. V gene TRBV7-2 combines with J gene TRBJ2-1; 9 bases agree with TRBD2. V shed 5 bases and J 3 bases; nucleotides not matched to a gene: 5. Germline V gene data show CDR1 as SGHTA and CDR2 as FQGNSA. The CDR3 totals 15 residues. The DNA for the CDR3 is TGTGCCAGCAGCCCGTTAGCGGGAGACTACAATGAGCAGTTCTTC. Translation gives CASSPLAGDYNEQFF.

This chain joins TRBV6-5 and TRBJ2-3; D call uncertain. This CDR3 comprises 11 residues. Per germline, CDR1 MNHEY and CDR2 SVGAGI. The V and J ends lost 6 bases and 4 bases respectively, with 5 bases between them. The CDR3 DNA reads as TGTGCCAGCAGCTTTTCAGATACGCAGTATTTT. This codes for CASSFSDTQYF.

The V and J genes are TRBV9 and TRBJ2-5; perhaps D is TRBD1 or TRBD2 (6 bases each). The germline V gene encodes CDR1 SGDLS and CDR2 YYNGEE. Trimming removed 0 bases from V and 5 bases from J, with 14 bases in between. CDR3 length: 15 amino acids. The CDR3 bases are TGTGCCAGCAGCGTAGAGGGGGGACCCCACGAGACCCAGTACTTC. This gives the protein CASSVEGGPHETQYF.